The subject of this entry is one T cell receptor beta chain. Its antigen is currently unknown. TCR beta CDR3 amplification used RNA transcripts. An initial RT-PCR round employing HTBI primers preceded a second-round multiplex PCR. TCRdb reprocessed the multiplex PCR reads via MiXCR and lists one record per CDR3 protein. The profile covers tens of thousands of distinct CDR3 sequences, with over 40% appearing a single time and roughly a sixth taken by the ten largest. Other autoimmune diseases, uncontrolled infections, pregnancy or lactation excluded patients from enrollment. A volume of approximately 10 ml of fresh peripheral blood supplied the PBMCs. Germline V CDR1 and CDR2: SGHAT, FQNNGV. The CDR3 length is 18 residues. V lost 6 bases to trimming and J lost 0 bases, with 23 bases between them. The data were obtained in a study of Graves' ophthalmopathy and Graves' hyperthyroidism. General study points: The majority of expanded thyroid clonotypes above 0.001 frequency also occurred in blood.

The source of this sequence is an adult man with Graves' ophthalmopathy. The chain combines TRBV11-2 with TRBJ1-1; tentative D call: TRBD1 (6 bases). Sequenced material: peripheral blood. The CDR3 sequence: CASSPSPRTVALNTEAFF. The CDR3 DNA reads as TGTGCCAGCAGTCCAAGCCCCAGGACAGTAGCTTTGAACACTGAAGCTTTCTTT.